Below, one T cell receptor beta chain is given with its context. The assay was immunoSEQ multiplex PCR, and TCRdb's table has in-frame clones only and misses some. There are roughly 200,000 clones in the sample; roughly 94% occur only once, and about 0.8% lies in the top ten. These data come from a study of blood T cell repertoires in COVID-19. Study overall: There were acute and convalescent COVID-19 samples, and they came from the United States, Italy and Spain. The cDNA or gDNA used as material had been derived from T cells, B-cell-depleted T cells, or PBMCs.

Per germline, CDR1 SGHTA and CDR2 FQGTGA. The CDR3 covers 15 residues. J was trimmed by 1 base and V by 5 bases; bases with no gene match: 6. Seattle patients were enrolled during active infection and followed longitudinally. The clonotype comes from a man aged 25-45 years with COVID-19, enrolled during active disease. The sample taken for sequencing was peripheral blood. The chain is built from TRBV7-3 and TRBJ1-1; 8 bases agree with TRBD1. This chain's CDR3 is CASSLRGQGNTEAFF. CDR3 coding DNA: TGTGCCAGCAGCCTCCGAGGACAGGGGAACACTGAAGCTTTCTTT. The complete variable domain, with remaining parts taken from reference TRBV7-3 and TRBJ1-1, reads GAGVSQTPSNKVTEKGKYVELRCDPISGHTALYWYRQSLGQGPEFLIYFQGTGAADDSGLPNDRFFAVRPEGSVSTLKIQRTERGDSAVYLCASSLRGQGNTEAFFGQGTRLTVV.